Listed here are 18 T cell receptor beta chains from one sample, sequenced in a study of shared clonotypes between healthy human individuals. Measured with immunoSEQ multiplex PCR; TCRdb has only the in-frame clones, and not every one. The top ten hold 0.13% to 0.15% of the sample, which has about 2.4 million clones, approximately 92% seen once. The source material was naive CD4+ T cells sorted from blood. Subset indicated: CD45RA+ positively selected. The receptors were sampled from a man aged 18 to 35 in good health.

The rearrangement links TRBV19 to TRBJ2-5; unclear D gene. Germline CDR1 and CDR2: LNHDA and SQIVND (reference sequence). V dropped 4 bases and J dropped 5 bases, with 11 bases sitting between them. The CDR3 loop spans 13 amino acids. The CDR3 bases are TGTGCCAGTAGTACTCAGCTACCGGAGACCCAGTACTTC. This gives the protein CASSTQLPETQYF.

V gene TRBV11-1 combines with J gene TRBJ2-5; D gene uncertain. Trimming pared 5 bases from V and 2 bases from J, leaving 12 bases between. The CDR3 length is 14 residues. Germline V lookup: CDR1 SGHAT, CDR2 FQDESV (reference sequence). CDR3 nucleotides: TGTGCCAGCAGCCTTCTCCGGTCGCAAGAGACCCAGTACTTC. This encodes CASSLLRSQETQYF.

This sequence joins TRBV7-2 and TRBJ2-4; TRBD2 matches 11 bases. The CDR3 extends over 17 amino acids. V lost 5 bases, J lost 3 bases, and 9 bases stayed unmatched. The germline CDR1 and CDR2 sequences are SGHTA and FQGNSA. CDR3 residues: CASSPKTSGMGKNIQYF. The CDR3, as DNA: TGTGCCAGCAGCCCAAAGACTAGCGGGATGGGCAAAAACATTCAGTACTTC.

Note on this clone: Other DNA sequences of this sample code for an identical CDR3. V and J are TRBV5-4 and TRBJ1-1, with D tentatively TRBD1 (5 bases). The CDR3 contains 13 residues. Trimming left V 4 bases short and J 1 base short, with 8 bases between. Germline-derived CDR1 and CDR2 are SGHNT and YYREEE (reference sequence). CDR3 coding DNA: TGTGCCAGCAGCCTTGACAGGAACACTGAAGCTTTCTTT. Translated, it gives CASSLDRNTEAFF.

The rearrangement uses TRBV6-1 and TRBJ2-6; perhaps TRBD2 as D (6 bases). The CDR3 contains 16 residues. The germline V gene has CDR1 MNHNS and CDR2 SASEGT. Trimming removed 2 bases from V and 1 base from J, with 9 bases in between. The CDR3 sequence is CASSENGGSGANVLTF. In DNA, the CDR3 is TGTGCCAGCAGTGAAAACGGGGGTTCTGGGGCCAACGTCCTGACTTTC.

The rearrangement uses TRBV7-9 and TRBJ1-4; unclear D gene. The CDR3 has 17 residues. The germline V and J ends were trimmed by 2 bases and 3 bases, with 16 bases remaining between them. The germline V gene encodes CDR1 SEHNR and CDR2 FQNEAQ (reference sequence). The CDR3, as DNA: TGTGCCAGCAGCTTACTGTCTGGGTCGAGGGCTAATGAAAAACTGTTTTTT. This sequence encodes CASSLLSGSRANEKLFF.

As concerns this clone: At the DNA level, this CDR3 is encoded by other sequences in the same sample as well. The V and J genes are TRBV29-1 and TRBJ2-5; 8 positions agree with TRBD2. The CDR3 sequence is 12 residues long. The V segment lost 6 bases and the J segment 5 bases; nucleotides outside the gene matches: 5. CDR1 and CDR2 (germline): SQVTM, ANQGSEA. The CDR3 DNA sequence: TGCAGCGTACGAGCGGGGGCGGAGACCCAGTACTTC. This codes for CSVRAGAETQYF. Drawing the rest from reference TRBV29-1 and TRBJ2-5, the complete variable domain is SAVISQKPSRDICQRGTSLTIQCQVDSQVTMMFWYRQQPGQSLTLIATANQGSEATYESGFVIDKFPISRPNLTFSTLTVSNMSPEDSSIYLCSVRAGAETQYFGPGTRLLVL.

The rearrangement joins TRBV5-1 to TRBJ2-3; 7 bases agree with TRBD2. From germline, CDR1 is SGHRS and CDR2 YFSETQ. The trim removed 2 bases at V and 6 bases at J, leaving 12 bases unmatched. There are 16 residues in the CDR3. CDR3 in DNA: TGCGCCAGCAGCTTCCGGGCGGGAGCGGCGATTGATACGCAGTATTTT. Translating it yields CASSFRAGAAIDTQYF.

The chain joins TRBV4-3 to TRBJ2-2, with a possible D match to TRBD1 (7 bases). The CDR3 is 16 residues long. V was clipped by 0 bases and J by 7 bases, with 15 bases between them. Germline values: CDR1 LGHNA, CDR2 YSLEER. CDR3 residues: CASSQEEGRGVGELFF. The CDR3 DNA reads TGCGCCAGCAGCCAAGAGGAGGGCAGGGGGGTCGGGGAGCTGTTTTTT.

The V call is TRBV19, the J call TRBJ1-3; weak D call: TRBD1 (5 bases). This CDR3 contains 13 residues. Trimming took 7 bases from V and 4 from J, leaving 11 bases between them. Germline V gene lookup returns CDR1 LNHDA and CDR2 SQIVND (reference sequence). The DNA of the CDR3 is TGTGCCAGTACTTCGCAGGGAGGAAACACCATATATTTT. It is translated as CASTSQGGNTIYF.

This clone was seen a single time. The chain carries TRBV7-2 and TRBJ1-4; D remains ambiguous. V lost 1 base to trimming and J lost 4 bases, with 10 bases between them. CDR1 is SGHTA and CDR2 is FQGNSA in the germline V gene. The CDR3 is made up of 15 amino acids. For the CDR3, the DNA is TGTGCCAGCAGCTTAGTCTCCGAACTTAATGAAAAACTGTTTTTT. As protein: CASSLVSELNEKLFF.

This sequence joins TRBV7-9 and TRBJ2-5; D remains unclear. Judging by the DNA end, TRBJ2-7 fits better; the J call may be wrong. The CDR3 totals 12 residues. The V gene's germline CDR1 is SEHNR and CDR2 FQNEAQ (reference sequence). In DNA, the CDR3 is TGTGCCAGCAGCTTACAGGAGTACGAGCAGTACTTC. Encoded protein: CASSLQEYEQYF.

This rearrangement joins TRBV4-1 to TRBJ2-7, with 10 bases aligning to TRBD1. Trimming took 1 base from V and 5 from J; bases not matched to a gene: 11. CDR1 MGHRA and CDR2 YSYEKL come from the germline V gene. The CDR3 runs 17 residues. Written as DNA, the CDR3 is TGCGCCAGCAGCCAAGTAGCCTTAGAGACAGGGGGCAACGAGCAGTACTTC. Its protein product is CASSQVALETGGNEQYF.

This chain links TRBV2 with TRBJ1-5, with D perhaps matching TRBD1 (6 bases). Germline values: CDR1 SNHLY, CDR2 FYNNEI. The CDR3 totals 15 residues. Between the trimmed V and J ends, which lost 5 bases and 0 bases, there was a span of 11 bases. The CDR3 region is CASSRQDYSNQPQHF. The CDR3 bases are TGTGCCAGCAGTCGACAGGACTATAGCAATCAGCCCCAGCATTTT.

V gene TRBV5-1 combines with J gene TRBJ1-1, with 10 bases identical to TRBD1. Germline values: CDR1 SGHRS, CDR2 YFSETQ. V gave up 4 bases and J gave up 0 bases; unmatched junction bases: 12. This CDR3 comprises 18 residues. CDR3 residues: CASSPFGTGVSVNTEAFF. The DNA of the CDR3 is TGCGCCAGCAGCCCTTTTGGGACAGGGGTTTCTGTGAACACTGAAGCTTTCTTT.

The chain carries TRBV6-6 and TRBJ1-1, with 7 positions matching TRBD1. This CDR3 contains 13 residues. Germline trimming cut 7 bases from V and 1 base from J; bases unmatched to any gene: 3. From germline, CDR1 is MNHNY and CDR2 SVGAGI (reference sequence). The chain's CDR3 is CASTGQPNTEAFF. For the CDR3, the DNA is TGTGCCAGCACGGGACAGCCGAACACTGAAGCTTTCTTT.

The V gene is TRBV28, the J gene TRBJ2-5; no clear D. The CDR3 sequence is 13 residues long. In germline, CDR1 is MDHEN, CDR2 SYDVKM. Deletions cut 4 bases from V and 2 bases from J, with 8 bases between. The CDR3 sequence is CASSSPSQETQYF. Written as DNA, the CDR3 is TGTGCCAGCAGTTCCCCCAGTCAAGAGACCCAGTACTTC.

J is TRBJ2-5 and V is TRBV19, with TRBD1 matching 9 bases. With V trimmed by 5 bases and J by 6 bases, 7 bases remained unmatched. The CDR3 sequence is 14 residues long. Germline V gene data show CDR1 as LNHDA and CDR2 as SQIVND (reference sequence). The CDR3, as DNA: TGTGCCAGTAGTCCCCGGGACAGGGAACAGACCCAGTACTTC. It is translated as CASSPRDREQTQYF.